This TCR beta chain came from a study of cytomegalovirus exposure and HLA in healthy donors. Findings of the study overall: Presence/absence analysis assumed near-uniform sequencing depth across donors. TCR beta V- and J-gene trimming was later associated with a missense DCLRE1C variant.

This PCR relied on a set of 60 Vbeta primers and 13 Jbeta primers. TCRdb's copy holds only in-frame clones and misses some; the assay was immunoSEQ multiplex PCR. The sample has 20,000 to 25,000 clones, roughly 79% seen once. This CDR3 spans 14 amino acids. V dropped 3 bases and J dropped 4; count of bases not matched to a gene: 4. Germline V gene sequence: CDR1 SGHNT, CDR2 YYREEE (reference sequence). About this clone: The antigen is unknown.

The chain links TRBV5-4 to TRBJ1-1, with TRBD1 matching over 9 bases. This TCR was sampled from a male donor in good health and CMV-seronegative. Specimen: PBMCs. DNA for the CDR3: TGTGCCAGCAGCTCAACAGGGGGCGGCACTGAAGCTTTCTTT. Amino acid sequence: CASSSTGGGTEAFF.